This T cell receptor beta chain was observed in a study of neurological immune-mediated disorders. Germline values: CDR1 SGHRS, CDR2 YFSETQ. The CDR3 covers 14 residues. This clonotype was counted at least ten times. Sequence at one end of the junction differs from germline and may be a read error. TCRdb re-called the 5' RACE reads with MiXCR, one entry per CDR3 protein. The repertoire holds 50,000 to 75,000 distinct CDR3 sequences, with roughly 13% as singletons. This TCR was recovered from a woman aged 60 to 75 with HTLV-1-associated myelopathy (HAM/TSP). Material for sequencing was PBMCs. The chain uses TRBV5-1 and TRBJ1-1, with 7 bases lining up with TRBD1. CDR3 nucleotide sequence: TGCGCCAGCAGCGGAGGACAGGTAGCTTTTGGAAGGATCTTT. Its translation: CASSGGQVAFGRIF. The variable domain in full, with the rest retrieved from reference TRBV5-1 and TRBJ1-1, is KAGVTQTPRYLIKTRGQQVTLSCSPISGHRSVSWYQQTPGQGLQFLFEYFSETQRNKGNFPGRFSGRQFSNSRSEMNVSTLELGDSALYLCASSGGQVAFGRIFGQGTRLTVV.